This note documents a single TCR beta chain sequence. Its antigen is as yet unknown. The naive CD8 fraction comprised CD45RO-negative cells positively selected for CCR7 and excluded terminally differentiated effector memory CD45RA+ cells. Recent vaccinations or acute infections were absent in the healthy HIV-negative adult donors. Per germline, CDR1 MDHEN and CDR2 SYDVKM. The CDR3 runs 16 residues. J was trimmed by 5 bases and V by 5 bases; bases with no gene match: 7. The sample is drawn from a study of shared clonotypes between healthy human individuals. Study-wide results and caveats: Relative to memory subsets, naive subsets generally showed larger estimated richness.

Every subset's genomic DNA went evenly onto several immunoSEQ plates. Assay: immunoSEQ multiplex PCR; the TCRdb copy retains only in-frame clones and omits some. This table has about 2 million clones, about 94% appearing once. The rearrangement links TRBV28 to TRBJ2-3; 13 bases map to TRBD2. The sample taken for sequencing was naive CD8+ T cells sorted from blood. The receptor was isolated from a man younger than 35 in good health. CDR3 sequence: CASSPLLAGGQDTQYF. CDR3 nucleotide sequence: TGTGCCAGCAGTCCCCTACTAGCGGGGGGGCAAGATACGCAGTATTTT.